Listed below are T cell receptor beta chains from one sample, sequenced in a study of blood T cells in healthy people across ages. TCRdb re-called the 5' RACE reads through MiXCR, storing one row per CDR3 protein. The data show about 830,000 distinct CDR3 sequences, roughly 64% seen once. The sample consisted of blood. The receptors originated from a young man in good health. Both conserved end residues are part of each CDR3. A D gene is named only where the DNA matches it firmly. Clone sizes are given selectively: once, few, many, or a class where the clone is expanded.

J,size,D,V,CDR3,DNA
TRBJ2-5,-,-,TRBV7-9,CASSYRPGAVGKETQYF,TGTGCCAGCAGCTACCGACCCGGGGCAGTCGGGAAAGAGACCCAGTACTTC
TRBJ2-3,-,-,TRBV27,CASLSIAADTQYF,TGTGCCAGCTTATCAATAGCTGCAGATACGCAGTATTTT
TRBJ2-7,few,TRBD2,TRBV20-1,CSARDQAGGRYEQYF,TGCAGTGCTAGAGATCAGGCGGGGGGCCGATACGAGCAGTACTTC
TRBJ2-7,-,-,TRBV25-1,CASSEFLGDEQYF,TGTGCCAGCAGTGAATTTCTGGGGGACGAGCAGTACTTC
TRBJ2-5,-,TRBD1,TRBV10-1,CAGSTGQLGETQYF,TGCGCCGGCAGTACGGGACAGCTGGGGGAGACCCAGTACTTC
TRBJ2-1,few,-,TRBV4-2,CASSQGGGVGDNEQFF,TGTGCCAGCAGCCAGGGCGGTGGGGTTGGGGACAATGAGCAGTTCTTC
TRBJ2-1,-,-,TRBV20-1,CSAHPLQGRSYNGQFF,TGCAGTGCACACCCCCTACAGGGTCGCTCCTACAATGGGCAGTTCTTC
TRBJ2-5,-,-,TRBV3-1,CASSQDRVQETQYF,TGTGCCAGCAGCCAAGACAGGGTCCAAGAGACCCAGTACTTC
TRBJ1-2,-,-,TRBV20-1,CSAAGTLYGYTF,TGCAGTGCTGCCGGGACCCTCTATGGCTACACCTTC
TRBJ2-1,-,-,TRBV6-1,CASTNGQPKNEQFF,TGTGCCAGCACTAACGGACAGCCCAAAAATGAGCAGTTCTTC
TRBJ2-7,-,-,TRBV28,CASLEKGYEQYF,TGTGCCAGCTTGGAGAAGGGCTACGAGCAGTACTTC
TRBJ2-5,-,-,TRBV11-2,CASSFGLSETQYF,TGTGCCAGCAGCTTCGGGTTATCGGAGACCCAGTACTTC
TRBJ2-7,few,TRBD1,TRBV10-3,CATTGGDPYEQYF,TGTGCCACCACAGGGGGCGACCCCTACGAGCAGTACTTC
TRBJ2-3,-,TRBD2,TRBV10-2,CASSEELAGLVVDTQYF,TGCGCCAGCAGTGAAGAACTAGCGGGGCTCGTAGTAGATACGCAGTATTTT
TRBJ2-4,-,TRBD2,TRBV20-1,CSARPGGRTNIQYF,TGCAGTGCTAGACCGGGAGGGAGAACAAACATTCAGTACTTC
TRBJ2-5,-,-,TRBV5-1,CASSRSFQETQYF,TGCGCCAGCAGCAGATCGTTCCAAGAGACCCAGTACTTC
TRBJ2-5,-,-,TRBV7-9,CAIPGRRKETQYF,TGTGCCATCCCGGGACGGCGAAAAGAGACCCAGTACTTC
TRBJ2-5,-,TRBD1,TRBV28,CASSIPLGEDRGETQYF,TGTGCCAGCAGTATCCCACTTGGCGAGGACAGGGGGGAGACCCAGTACTTC
TRBJ1-1,-,-,TRBV18,CASSPDSSNTEAFF,TGTGCCAGCTCACCAGACAGCTCGAACACTGAAGCTTTCTTT
TRBJ2-1,few,-,TRBV20-1,CSARRGGYNEQFF,TGCAGTGCTAGGAGGGGGGGGTACAATGAGCAGTTCTTC
TRBJ2-7,-,-,TRBV20-1,CSARVLRTYEQYF,TGCAGTGCTAGAGTTCTAAGGACCTACGAGCAGTACTTC
TRBJ2-7,-,-,TRBV7-9,CASSRPDGGSYEQYF,TGTGCCAGCAGCCGCCCTGACGGAGGCTCCTACGAGCAGTACTTC
TRBJ2-3,-,-,TRBV5-1,CASRQGFTDTQYF,TGCGCCAGCAGACAGGGCTTCACAGATACGCAGTATTTT
TRBJ2-5,-,TRBD1,TRBV29-1,CSGYRDRGGETQYF,TGCAGCGGTTATCGGGACAGGGGAGGGGAGACCCAGTACTTC
TRBJ1-2,-,-,TRBV7-9,CASSLVGDRYGYTF,TGTGCCAGCAGCTTAGTTGGGGATCGCTATGGCTACACCTTC
TRBJ2-4,-,-,TRBV5-4,CASSLNLQGPQNIQYF,TGTGCCAGCAGCTTAAATCTGCAGGGGCCCCAAAACATTCAGTACTTC